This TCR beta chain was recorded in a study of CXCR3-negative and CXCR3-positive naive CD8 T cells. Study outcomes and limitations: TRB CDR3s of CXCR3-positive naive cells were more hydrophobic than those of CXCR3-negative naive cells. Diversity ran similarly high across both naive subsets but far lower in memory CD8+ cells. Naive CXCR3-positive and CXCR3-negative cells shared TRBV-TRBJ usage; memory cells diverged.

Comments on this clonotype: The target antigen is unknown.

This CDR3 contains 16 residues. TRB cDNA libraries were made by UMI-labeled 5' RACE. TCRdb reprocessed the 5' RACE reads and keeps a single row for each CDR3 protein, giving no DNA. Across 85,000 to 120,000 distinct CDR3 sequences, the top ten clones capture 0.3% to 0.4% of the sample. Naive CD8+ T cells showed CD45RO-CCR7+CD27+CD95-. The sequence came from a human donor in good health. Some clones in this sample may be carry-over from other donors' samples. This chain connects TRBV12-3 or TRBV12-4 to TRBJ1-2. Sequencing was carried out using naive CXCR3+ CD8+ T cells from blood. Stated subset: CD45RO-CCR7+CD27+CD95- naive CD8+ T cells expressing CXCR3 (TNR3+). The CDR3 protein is CASSLGINPKDYGYTF.